Listed here is a single T cell receptor beta chain. The antigen remains unidentified. The sample originates from a study of identical twins. A universal primer binding site was introduced by template switching. The final cDNA contained unique molecular identifiers. TCRdb ran MiXCR on the 5' RACE reads and lists one entry per CDR3 protein. The sample consists of some 1,700,000 distinct CDR3 sequences, less than 35% of them appearing once. This CDR3 has 16 amino acids. Germline V lookup: CDR1 MNHEY, CDR2 SVGEGT. Germline trimming cut 6 bases from V and 4 bases from J; bases unmatched to any gene: 7. Study-wide findings and caveats: Zero-insertion findings could be partly confounded by invariant cells (MAIT and iNKT cells). Among monozygotic twins, out-of-frame TCR alpha sharing exceeded what models predicted.

Each donor (without exception) was a healthy Caucasian. What was sequenced was cord blood. This clonotype was sampled from a newborn girl in good health. The chain links TRBV6-2 or TRBV6-3 to TRBJ1-5, with 12 bases matching TRBD1. CDR3 bases: TGTGCCAGCAGCTCCGGGACAGGGGGCGCGAATCAGCCCCAGCATTTT. This sequence encodes CASSSGTGGANQPQHF.